The rows below give T cell receptor beta chains drawn from one sample of a study of blood T cell repertoires in COVID-19. Profiling relied on immunoSEQ multiplex PCR, and the TCRdb table lists in-frame clones only, not all of them. The sample records about 350,000 clones, about 90% being singletons. The specimen sequenced was PBMCs or T cells enriched from blood (not recorded which). These receptors were obtained from a woman aged 25-40 years who had recovered from COVID-19. Each CDR3 is given with its conserved first and last residue. A D gene is named only where the DNA matches it firmly. Expanded clones are given a class, and other clones once, few, many or no size at all.

>TRBV5-6|.|TRBD1|TRBJ1-2
CASSNMDRTLLYGYTF
TGTGCCAGCAGCAACATGGACAGGACCCTCCTCTATGGCTACACCTTC
>TRBV12-5|.|TRBD2|TRBJ2-5
CASGPGASGGVETQYF
TGTGCTAGTGGTCCAGGAGCTAGCGGGGGCGTAGAGACCCAGTACTTC
>TRBV29-1|.|.|TRBJ1-2
CSVDLYYGYTF
TGCAGCGTTGACCTCTACTATGGCTACACCTTC
>TRBV28|.|.|TRBJ2-2
CASSQTTYTGELFF
TGTGCCAGCAGTCAGACTACTTACACCGGGGAGCTGTTTTTT
>TRBV18|few|TRBD2|TRBJ2-2
CASSPRRGVDTGELFF
TGTGCCAGCTCACCCCGTCGGGGGGTTGACACCGGGGAGCTGTTTTTT
>TRBV18|.|.|TRBJ2-5
CASATREVQETQYF
TGTGCCAGCGCGACCCGCGAGGTGCAAGAGACCCAGTACTTC
>TRBV9|.|TRBD2|TRBJ2-1
CASSVGGTSYNEQFF
TGTGCCAGCAGCGTCGGGGGGACCTCCTACAATGAGCAGTTCTTC
>TRBV7-2|.|.|TRBJ1-2
CASSPGTPVNYGYTF
TGTGCCAGCAGCCCCGGGACTCCCGTCAACTATGGCTACACCTTC
>TRBV5-4|.|.|TRBJ2-1
CASSLDSGSYNEQFF
TGTGCCAGCAGCTTGGACTCAGGCTCCTACAATGAGCAGTTCTTC
>TRBV27|.|TRBD1|TRBJ1-4
CASSGDRANEKLFF
TGTGCCAGCAGCGGGGACAGAGCTAATGAAAAACTGTTTTTT
>TRBV28|.|.|TRBJ1-2
CASSLKALWGQTYYGYTF
TGTGCCAGCAGTTTAAAAGCCCTATGGGGCCAAACCTACTATGGCTACACCTTC
>TRBV7-9|.|.|TRBJ1-2
CASSSTTVYGYTF
TGTGCCAGCAGCTCAACCACGGTCTATGGCTACACCTTC
>TRBV5-4|.|.|TRBJ2-5
CASSSRVYQETQYF
TGTGCCAGCAGCTCGAGAGTCTACCAAGAGACCCAGTACTTC
>TRBV28|.|.|TRBJ1-1
CATQLHMNTEAFF
TGTGCCACCCAATTACATATGAACACTGAAGCTTTCTTT
>TRBV4-3|few|.|TRBJ1-2
CASSQDRWGGTYGYTF
TGCGCCAGCAGCCAAGATCGCTGGGGCGGCACCTATGGCTACACCTTC
>TRBV5-1|few|TRBD1|TRBJ1-2
CASSGQAGDVYGYTF
TGCGCCAGCAGCGGACAGGCTGGGGATGTCTATGGCTACACCTTC
>TRBV7-8|.|TRBD2|TRBJ2-3
CASSLGRGEDTQYF
TGTGCCAGCAGCTTAGGTCGGGGGGAAGATACGCAGTATTTT
>TRBV28|once|TRBD1|TRBJ1-2
CASRYRGGYTF
TGTGCCAGCAGATACAGGGGTGGCTACACCTTC
>TRBV27|.|TRBD1|TRBJ2-7
CASSRTGGHEQYF
TGTGCCAGCAGCCGGACAGGGGGCCACGAGCAGTACTTC
>TRBV11-2|few|TRBD2|TRBJ2-7
CASGRGDSYEQYF
TGTGCCAGCGGACGGGGGGACTCCTACGAGCAGTACTTC
>TRBV24-1|.|TRBD1|TRBJ1-5
CATSDFSGTGRNQPQHF
TGTGCCACCAGTGATTTTTCCGGGACAGGCAGAAATCAGCCCCAGCATTTT
>TRBV14|.|TRBD1|TRBJ2-7
CASSQHRDRNPYEQYF
TGTGCCAGCAGCCAACATAGGGACAGAAATCCCTACGAGCAGTACTTC
>TRBV13|.|.|TRBJ2-7
CASSLGLRGYEQYF
TGTGCCAGCAGCTTAGGACTCAGGGGATACGAGCAGTACTTC
>TRBV7-2|.|.|TRBJ1-5
CASSLTPPWAGGNQPQHF
TGTGCCAGCAGCTTAACCCCCCCCTGGGCAGGCGGCAATCAGCCCCAGCATTTT
>TRBV28|.|.|TRBJ2-2
CASSTFRETGELFF
TGTGCCAGCAGTACGTTCCGGGAGACCGGGGAGCTGTTTTTT
>TRBV5-6|.|.|TRBJ1-4
CASSFLGGAEKLFF
TGTGCCAGCAGCTTTCTCGGAGGGGCCGAAAAACTGTTTTTT
>TRBV7-9|.|TRBD1|TRBJ2-1
CASGTGEYNEQFF
TGTGCCAGCGGGACAGGGGAATACAATGAGCAGTTCTTC
>TRBV2|.|.|TRBJ1-6
CASSEEGVRNSPLHF
TGTGCCAGCAGTGAAGAGGGGGTACGTAATTCACCCCTCCACTTT
>TRBV19|.|TRBD1|TRBJ1-2
CASSMGTGTYYGYTF
TGTGCCAGTAGTATGGGGACAGGGACCTACTATGGCTACACCTTC
>TRBV18|.|TRBD1|TRBJ1-4
CASSPGQDPNEKLFF
TGTGCCAGCTCACCGGGACAGGACCCCAATGAAAAACTGTTTTTT
>TRBV27|few|.|TRBJ1-2
CASSLSGTPGGGYTF
TGTGCCAGCAGTTTAAGTGGGACTCCCGGGGGAGGCTACACCTTC
>TRBV5-1|once|TRBD1|TRBJ2-7
CASSITGGSYEQYF
TGCGCCAGCAGCATAACAGGGGGCTCCTACGAGCAGTACTTC
>TRBV6-5|.|.|TRBJ2-5
CASSPNWRAGETQYF
TGTGCCAGCAGTCCCAATTGGAGGGCAGGAGAGACCCAGTACTTC
>TRBV4-1|.|.|TRBJ2-7
CASSQGAAESYEQYF
TGCGCCAGCAGCCAAGGGGCTGCAGAGTCCTACGAGCAGTACTTC
>TRBV19|.|.|TRBJ2-7
CASSISRAYEQYF
TGTGCCAGTAGTATATCCCGAGCCTACGAGCAGTACTTC
>TRBV10-3|.|.|TRBJ2-1
CAISESGNEQFF
TGTGCCATCAGTGAGTCCGGGAATGAGCAGTTCTTC
>TRBV5-8|once|.|TRBJ2-3
CASSLGLTDTQYF
TGTGCCAGCAGCCTGGGACTCACAGATACGCAGTATTTT
>TRBV27|.|TRBD1|TRBJ2-3
CASSLLGGQVDTDTQYF
TGTGCCAGCAGTCTATTAGGGGGACAGGTAGACACAGATACGCAGTATTTT
>TRBV5-1|.|.|TRBJ2-7
CASSLTQGYEQYF
TGCGCCAGCAGCTTAACCCAGGGCTACGAGCAGTACTTC
>TRBV5-6|.|TRBD2|TRBJ2-1
CASSWGTSVYNEQFF
TGTGCCAGCAGCTGGGGGACTAGCGTGTACAATGAGCAGTTCTTC
>TRBV10-3|.|TRBD1|TRBJ2-7
CAIRTGASYEQYF
TGTGCCATCAGAACAGGGGCCTCCTACGAGCAGTACTTC
>TRBV6-1|.|.|TRBJ1-4
CASSEGGQFNEKLFF
TGTGCCAGCAGTGAGGGGGGGCAGTTTAATGAAAAACTGTTTTTT
>TRBV28|.|.|TRBJ2-1
CASSLINEQFF
TGTGCCAGCAGTTTAATAAATGAGCAGTTCTTC
>TRBV30|.|TRBD2|TRBJ2-7
CAWTGGGTGEQYF
TGTGCCTGGACGGGAGGGGGAACGGGTGAGCAGTACTTC
>TRBV18|.|.|TRBJ2-7
CASSPAVRNYEQYF
TGTGCCAGCTCACCGGCTGTCCGTAACTACGAGCAGTACTTC
>TRBV30|.|.|TRBJ2-1
CAWRKPGGEQFF
TGTGCCTGGAGGAAGCCCGGGGGTGAGCAGTTCTTC
>TRBV12-3/TRBV12-4|.|.|TRBJ2-7
CASRGGGGIEQYF
TGTGCCAGCAGGGGGGGAGGCGGGATCGAGCAGTACTTC